This TCR beta chain appears in the sequencing data of a study of blood T cell repertoires in COVID-19. Across the whole study: Researchers got acute and convalescent COVID-19 samples from the United States, Italy and Spain.

How the authors handled the data: Estimation of nucleated cell counts relied on the amplification of reference gene primers. The repertoire was sequenced with immunoSEQ multiplex PCR; TCRdb's copy has only in-frame clones and lacks some. V and J calls and clone size follow that table, whereas D and trimming were derived from the DNA. The sample carries some 290,000 clones, approximately 89% recorded once. This TCR was recovered from a woman in her twenties or thirties with COVID-19, enrolled during active disease. Sequenced: peripheral blood.

CDR3 sequence reads: CASSPLGAGGRETQYF. The CDR3 DNA sequence: TGCGCCAGCAGCCCGCTCGGGGCGGGGGGCCGGGAGACCCAGTACTTC. The chain uses TRBV5-1 and TRBJ2-5; 8 positions match TRBD2. CDR1 SGHRS and CDR2 YFSETQ come from the germline V gene. Trimming cost V 4 bases and J 5 bases; bases outside gene matches: 13. The CDR3 is 16 amino acids.